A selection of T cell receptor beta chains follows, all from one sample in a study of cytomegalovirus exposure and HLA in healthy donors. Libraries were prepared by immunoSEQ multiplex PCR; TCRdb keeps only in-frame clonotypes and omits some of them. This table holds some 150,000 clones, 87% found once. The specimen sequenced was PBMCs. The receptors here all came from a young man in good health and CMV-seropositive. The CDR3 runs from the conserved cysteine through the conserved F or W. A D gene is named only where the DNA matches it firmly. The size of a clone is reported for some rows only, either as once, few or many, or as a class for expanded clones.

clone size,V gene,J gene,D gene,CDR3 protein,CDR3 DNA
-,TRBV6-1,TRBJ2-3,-,CASSEGGAYYTDTQYF,TGTGCCAGCAGTGAAGGCGGGGCTTATTACACAGATACGCAGTATTTT
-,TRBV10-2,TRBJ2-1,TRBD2,CASSESLLAVFGEQFF,TGCGCCAGCAGTGAGTCTCTGCTAGCGGTATTTGGTGAGCAGTTCTTC
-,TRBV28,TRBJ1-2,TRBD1,CASSRLQGNGYTF,TGTGCCAGCAGCCGTCTACAGGGGAATGGCTACACCTTC
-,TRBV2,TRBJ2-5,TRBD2,CARNRAGGLQETQYF,TGTGCCAGGAATAGGGCGGGGGGACTACAAGAGACCCAGTACTTC
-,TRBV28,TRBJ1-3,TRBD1,CASSLLQGQENTIYF,TGTGCCAGCAGTTTATTACAGGGGCAGGAAAACACCATATATTTT
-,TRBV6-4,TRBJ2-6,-,CASSEGGSGANVLTF,TGTGCCAGCAGTGAGGGGGGCTCTGGGGCCAACGTCCTGACTTTC
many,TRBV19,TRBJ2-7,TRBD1,CASSIPPDRGFYEQYF,TGTGCCAGTAGTATACCCCCGGACAGGGGCTTCTACGAGCAGTACTTC
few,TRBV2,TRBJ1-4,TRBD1,CASRDRSGVEKLFF,TGTGCCAGCAGGGACAGGAGCGGAGTTGAAAAACTGTTTTTT
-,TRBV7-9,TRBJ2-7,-,CASSYQGFYEQYF,TGTGCCAGCAGTTACCAGGGCTTCTACGAGCAGTACTTC
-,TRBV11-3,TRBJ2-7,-,CASSHWANGYEQYF,TGTGCCAGCAGCCATTGGGCTAACGGCTACGAGCAGTACTTC
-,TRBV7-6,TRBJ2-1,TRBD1,CASSIPDRGRNEQFF,TGTGCCAGCAGCATCCCAGACAGGGGGCGAAATGAGCAGTTCTTC
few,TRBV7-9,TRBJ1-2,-,CASSLGSLWLQGYGYTF,TGTGCCAGCAGCTTAGGTTCGTTGTGGTTACAGGGATATGGCTACACCTTC
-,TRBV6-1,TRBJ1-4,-,CASSEAPSRGFEKLFF,TGTGCCAGCAGTGAAGCTCCATCCCGAGGGTTTGAAAAACTGTTTTTT
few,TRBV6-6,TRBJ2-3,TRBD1,CASSRGDRAIFDTQYF,TGTGCCAGCAGTCGGGGGGACAGGGCAATTTTCGATACGCAGTATTTT
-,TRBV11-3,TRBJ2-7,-,CASSFGTAYEQYF,TGTGCCAGCAGCTTTGGCACAGCCTACGAGCAGTACTTC
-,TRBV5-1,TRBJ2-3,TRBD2,CASSSPSGISTDTQYF,TGCGCCAGCAGCTCCCCTAGCGGGATTAGCACAGATACGCAGTATTTT
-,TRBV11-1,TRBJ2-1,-,CASSSTRDWEQFF,TGTGCCAGCAGCTCCACTAGGGACTGGGAGCAGTTCTTC
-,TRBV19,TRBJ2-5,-,CASSSSGVQETQYF,TGTGCCAGTAGTTCCTCAGGGGTCCAAGAGACCCAGTACTTC
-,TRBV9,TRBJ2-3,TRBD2,CASSVERGPDTQYF,TGTGCCAGCAGCGTAGAGCGGGGCCCAGATACGCAGTATTTT
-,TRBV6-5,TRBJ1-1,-,CASSSPGVEAFF,TGTGCCAGCAGCTCCCCGGGGGTAGAAGCTTTCTTT
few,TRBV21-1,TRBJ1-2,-,CASSKPTNYGYTF,TGTGCCAGCAGCAAACCTACTAACTATGGCTACACCTTC
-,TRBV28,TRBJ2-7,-,CASSLLGGEQYF,TGTGCCAGCAGTTTATTGGGGGGCGAGCAGTACTTC
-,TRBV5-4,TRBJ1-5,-,CASSFRGSNQPQHF,TGTGCCAGCAGCTTCAGGGGTAGCAATCAGCCCCAGCATTTT
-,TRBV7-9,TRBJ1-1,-,CASSSRTHGNTEAFF,TGTGCCAGCAGCTCCCGGACACATGGGAACACTGAAGCTTTCTTT
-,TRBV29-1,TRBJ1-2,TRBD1,CSAPGQGVNGYTF,TGCAGCGCTCCAGGACAGGGGGTGAATGGCTACACCTTC
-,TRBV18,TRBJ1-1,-,CASSPTFGAGEAFF,TGTGCCAGCTCACCAACGTTTGGTGCCGGTGAAGCTTTCTTT
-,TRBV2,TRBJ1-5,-,CASTGQIAQPQHF,TGTGCCAGCACCGGACAGATCGCTCAGCCCCAGCATTTT
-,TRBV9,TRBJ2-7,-,CASSVAQGSYEQYF,TGTGCCAGCAGCGTAGCTCAGGGCTCCTACGAGCAGTACTTC
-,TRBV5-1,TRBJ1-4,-,CASSSGDSNEKLFF,TGCGCCAGCAGCTCAGGGGATTCCAATGAAAAACTGTTTTTT